This T cell receptor beta chain is from a study of cytomegalovirus exposure and HLA in healthy donors (dated by TCRdb to the late 2010s). Regarding the complete study: An earlier analysis of 587 of the donors reported roughly 270 Gb of sequence data and 100 million to 140 million unique TCR beta sequences from 150 million to 200 million T cells. Both class I and class II loci were covered by HLA typing, at four-digit resolution. Around 300 gigabases of sequencing data and roughly 90 million unique TCR sequences were included in an early release covering under 650 HLA-typed donors. Because of strong linkage in the cohort, a handful of DR-DQ haplotypes were treated as single units for association and clustering. Donor age, sex, ethnicity and CMV serostatus were compiled alongside the repertoire data. The study profiled the T cell repertoires of fewer than 850 subjects by immunosequencing and related them to cytomegalovirus serostatus. The later analysis used no new phenotypic data to find candidate immune exposures, relying instead on TCR beta sequences and their occurrence across donors. The study was designed to test whether signatures of past pathogen exposure could be identified by cataloging public T cell receptors. Along with the 666-subject first cohort, a separate validation cohort of over a hundred different subjects was used. Among the roughly 400 genotyped donors, 75% to 90% belonged to the genetic ancestry cluster associated with self-reported Caucasian donors. An earlier analysis of fewer than 750 of the donors used high-throughput TCR beta sequencing to judge whether each TCR beta V gene segment behaved as functional or pseudogenic. To predict cytomegalovirus infection status, the study combined high-throughput TCR immunosequencing, statistical association of individual TCRs with disease status, and machine learning. The number of donors typed differed by locus, with about 629-630 for A, B, C, DRB1 and DQB1, roughly 520 for DQA1, 600 to 610 for DPA1, and some 450 for DPB1. All discovery cohort repertoires had been generated using a single sequencing platform. A later genetic analysis used genome-wide SNP genotypes for 398 of the 666 donors, treating that subset as a discovery cohort. In a later analysis, previously published TCR beta repertoires from several hundred donors were re-analyzed and high-resolution HLA genotyping was added so that TCR occurrence patterns could be studied. Among 300 to 500 genotyped donors of the cohort, an average of approximately 240,000 unique TCR beta nucleotide sequences was sequenced per donor, of which 15% to 20% were non-productive. What the work shows at the level of the full study, not this receptor alone: A further reported finding was that TCR beta sequences accurately predicted the HLA-A and HLA-B alleles for most subjects in the first cohort. The sequencing pipeline was judged likely to have produced a cluster of highly shared sequence variants as a technical artifact. In a later analysis, more than 15,000 TCR beta sequences were associated with specific HLA alleles at a false discovery rate of 0.05. In an earlier analysis of 500 to 650 of the donors, most TCR beta V segments appeared in productive rearrangements about 87% or about 30% of the time, broadly matching IMGT annotations. The 87-base-pair reads could not distinguish some IMGT-functional V segments, including TRBV6-2 and TRBV6-3, so those segments were excluded. A few of the identified cytomegalovirus-associated TCR beta chains were confirmed in vitro to be specific for cytomegalovirus antigens. Correlated functional status among segregating V segments might be attributable to linkage disequilibrium, but an unknown experimental factor could not be ruled out. Across donors, most TCR sequences were observed very rarely, whereas some public TCRs were present in many individuals. The classifier was reported to diagnose cytomegalovirus status with high specificity and sensitivity in both the original and validation cohorts. An association between a missense DCLRE1C variant and V-gene and J-gene trimming of TCR beta chains was found in a later genetic analysis and replicated in an independent cohort. The authors suggested that the approach could potentially be generalized to other disease states and immunological phenotypes. Because HLA typing was unavailable for some donors at each locus, only the typed subset was used in association tests. The earlier analysis of some 560 of the donors excluded over 15 rarely observed V segments, including chromosome 9 orphons, because counts were too low. A total of 150 to 200 TCR beta chains were listed by the study as associated with cytomegalovirus. The cohort was sequenced for TCR beta chains only, and without alpha or paired-chain data the features that could be detected were limited. Several of the top co-occurrence clusters appeared to be linked to parvovirus B19, influenza, CMV and Epstein-Barr virus, according to a later analysis. In a later genetic analysis, fewer N-insertions in productive TCRs were reported among donors in an Asian-associated ancestry cluster than the roughly 640-donor mean. A later analysis found that HLA-associated TCR beta chains were more clonally expanded and had lower generation probabilities than equally common non-associated chains. In a later analysis, the rate of TCR association differed among HLA loci, with DRB1 alleles having the most associated TCRs and HLA-C alleles having the fewest. For the cohort, immune exposure information was limited to CMV serostatus. When HLA alleles, especially DR and DQ, strongly co-occurred, TCR associations were difficult to assign to individual alleles. Presence/absence analyses assumed roughly uniform sequencing depth across donors, an assumption that may not hold. In a later analysis, most CMV-associated TCR beta chains were found to appear HLA-restricted, with HLA associations seemingly driven largely by CMV exposure.

The cohort consisted of approximately 690 healthy bone marrow donors. All cohort members were sampled while nominally healthy, although unrecorded immune exposures were likely present. The donor was CMV seronegative and belonged to the group of 320 or so seronegative cohort members. A peripheral blood sample was provided by each donor, and peripheral blood mononuclear cells were used for TCR beta sequencing. The Qiagen DNeasy Blood Extraction Kit was used to extract genomic DNA from the blood cell samples. The library was generated by the immunoSEQ multiplex PCR assay. A mixture of 60 forward primers for TCR Vbeta segments and 13 reverse primers for TCR Jbeta segments was used in the multiplex PCR. The CDR3 region of rearranged TCR beta genes was amplified from genomic DNA with a multiplex PCR assay. On the Illumina HiSeq System, the amplified TCR beta libraries were sequenced as 87-base-pair reads. The original methods were these. A later analysis tallied around 80 million unique TCR beta chains across the 666 repertoires, and some 12 million of those chains were shared by two or more donors. Raw reads were error-corrected and collapsed into unique sequences by a nearest-neighbor algorithm in which closely related sequences were merged to remove PCR and sequencing errors. CDR3 sequences were aligned to IMGT reference sequences to assign V, D and J gene segments. Each retained sequence needed at least a six-nucleotide match to both a V gene segment and a J gene segment. A rearrangement was called productive if the CDR3 had no stop codons and remained in frame with V and J, and every other rearrangement was called non-productive. CDR3 was defined according to IMGT convention as the region running from the second conserved V-encoded cysteine to the conserved J-encoded phenylalanine. Sequences without an unambiguous match to a single V gene segment were excluded from the earlier analysis of about 630 of the donors. In an earlier analysis of approximately 610 of the donors, V segments were called functional above 56.7% productive rearrangements and were called segregating when the between-donor standard deviation exceeded 5%. A statistical classification framework was developed to diagnose cytomegalovirus status using the catalog of TCR beta chain sequences. In a later analysis, TCR nucleotide sequences were compared against IMGT/GENE-DB human TR gene sequences so that V and J genes could be assigned. Using the TCRdist pipeline, a later analysis assigned CDR3 sequences along with most-parsimonious VDJ recombination scenarios. In a later analysis, each TCR beta chain was defined by its CDR3 amino acid sequence together with its V-gene family, and reads lacking a unique V-gene family were excluded. A later analysis removed 450 to 600 highly shared, low-generation-probability nucleotide sequences to deal with suspected cross-contamination and a sequencing artifact. In a later analysis, a clonal expansion index was calculated for each public chain from normalized within-repertoire ranks of inferred template counts. In a later analysis, generation probabilities were computed using a VDJ recombination model fitted to out-of-frame rearrangements, and the results were checked against IGoR. In a later analysis, hypergeometric tests were used to score TCR-TCR, TCR-HLA and TCR-CMV co-occurrence, with a repertoire-size bias correction applied to TCR pairs. A later analysis estimated false discovery rates by permuting HLA or CMV assignments 20 times. In a later analysis, co-occurring TCRs were grouped using DBSCAN, and TCRdist sequence similarity was added for clustering within HLA-allele-positive subsets. For co-occurrence clustering, repertoires with fewer than 30,000 or more than 120,000 public chains were excluded, along with five repertoires with anomalous nucleotide sharing. In TCRdb, the immuneACCESS table is reduced to in-frame sequences with V and J assigned. These tables do not hold every clone; where another copy was compared, an unresolved V gene accounts for under half, and the others remain unexplained. V and J calls plus clone size are reproduced from that table; the DNA served to infer D and trimming. Recorded for this sample are 200,000 or so clones; 75% to 90% of them occurred a single time. The leading ten clones occupy roughly 0.71% of the sample.

V gives up 0 bases and J gives up 7 bases, and the segment between their germline ends measures 11 bases. The CDR3, from cysteine to phenylalanine, totals 15 residues. Of the read, only the CDR3 DNA is kept; its 45 bases are in frame from base 1. CDR1 and CDR2 were assigned from the germline V gene as SGDLS and YYNGEE. As regards this clone: What this receptor recognizes is not known. No base qualities exist here, and no much larger clone lies one base off it.

This TCR derives from a boy between 2 and 10 years old in good health and CMV-seronegative. Specimen: PBMCs. This receptor chain uses TRBV9 and TRBJ1-6, with no confident D gene call. The bases are TGTGCCAGCAGCGTAGTGGGAGACACCAATTCACCCCTCCACTTT. Its protein is CASSVVGDTNSPLHF.